These 7 T cell receptor beta chains originate from one sample sequenced in a study of blood T cell repertoires in COVID-19 (dated by TCRdb to 2018 to 2021). Libraries were made using the immunoSEQ multiplex PCR assay. TCRdb took over this immuneACCESS table, retaining in-frame rearrangements with V and J assigned. Such tables are incomplete; in checked studies, under half of the missing clones stem from an unresolved V gene, and the remainder is unexplained. A total of 240,000 or so clones appear in this sample, around 90% of them only once. The top ten clones comprise around 0.8% of the sample. The sequenced material came from peripheral blood. The origin of the receptors is a woman in her 30s with acute or convalescent COVID-19.

The V and J genes are TRBV19 and TRBJ2-1; D may be TRBD1 (5 bases). The CDR3 covers 15 residues. Trimming stripped 7 bases from V and 2 bases from J, with 15 bases between. Germline CDR1 reads LNHDA; CDR2 reads SQIVND (reference sequence). CDR3 loop: CASTPTAITYNEQFF. Here the CDR3 DNA reads TGTGCCAGTACCCCGACAGCCATAACCTACAATGAGCAGTTCTTC.

The chain carries TRBV19 and TRBJ2-2; TRBD1 agrees at 11 bases. V dropped 8 bases and J dropped 7; count of bases not matched to a gene: 6. Germline loops: CDR1 LNHDA, CDR2 SQIVND (reference sequence). This CDR3 region has 14 residues. In DNA form, the CDR3 reads TGTGCCAGTTCGTGGACAGGGGGCGGCGGGGAGCTGTTTTTT. Translation: CASSWTGGGGELFF.

This chain uses TRBV7-9 with TRBJ2-1; TRBD1 might be the D (5 bases). Germline V gene lookup returns CDR1 SEHNR and CDR2 FQNEAQ (reference sequence). This CDR3 spans 13 amino acids. The V end was cut by 6 bases, the J end by 6 bases, with 12 bases between. Here the CDR3 reads CASSFRVFNEQFF. The CDR3 coding sequence is TGTGCCAGCAGTTTCAGGGTTTTCAATGAGCAGTTCTTC.

The chain has TRBV10-1 and TRBJ2-1, with a possible D match to TRBD2 (5 bases). Trimming took 4 bases from V and 3 from J, leaving 10 bases between them. CDR3 length equals 14 residues. CDR1 is WNHNN, CDR2 SYGVQD, per germline (reference sequence). The DNA of the CDR3 is TGCGCCAGCAGTGGCAGCGGAGGCTACAATGAGCAGTTCTTC. This gives the protein CASSGSGGYNEQFF.

The chain employs TRBV7-6 and TRBJ2-7; 9 positions match TRBD2. Germline-derived CDR1 and CDR2 are SGHVS and FNYEAQ. Trimming cost V 1 base and J 2 bases; bases outside gene matches: 3. This CDR3 spans 15 amino acids. CDR3 residues: CASSLVASGTYEQYF. The CDR3 DNA sequence: TGTGCCAGCAGCTTAGTGGCTAGCGGGACCTACGAGCAGTACTTC.

V is TRBV21-1 and J is TRBJ2-2; TRBD2 reflects the table's D call only, with no check against the DNA. TRBV21-1 has pseudogene status. The CDR3 extends over 18 amino acids. The CDR3 coding sequence is TGTGCCAGCAGCAAAGCGACGACTAGCGGGAGGAGAGCCGGGGAGCTGTTTTTT. It encodes CASSKATTSGRRAGELFF.

The V call is TRBV19, the J call TRBJ1-2; 10 nucleotides line up with TRBD1. Losses at the gene ends were 8 bases for V and 7 bases for J; bases not matched to a gene: 7. Germline V lookup: CDR1 LNHDA, CDR2 SQIVND (reference sequence). CDR3 length equals 13 residues. The chain's CDR3 is CASLDRGGGGYTF. CDR3 coding DNA: TGTGCCAGTTTGGACAGGGGGGGAGGTGGCTACACCTTC.